This T cell receptor beta chain stems from a study of T cell changes during pregnancy in multiple sclerosis. Germline lookup yields CDR1 SGHVS and CDR2 FNYEAQ. V lost 5 bases to trimming and J lost 1 base, with 12 bases between them. The CDR3 loop spans 14 amino acids. Sequenced by immunoSEQ multiplex PCR; TCRdb stores in-frame clones only, minus some. The table has over 85,000 clones, 91% seen once. Material: peripheral blood, obtained after pregnancy. The rearrangement uses TRBV7-6 and TRBJ2-7, with a tentative D call TRBD1 (6 bases). This clonotype originated in a female donor in good health, enrolled as a control in a pregnancy study. CDR3: CASSRTVRSYEQYF. The CDR3 DNA reads TGTGCCAGCAGCCGGACAGTCAGATCCTACGAGCAGTACTTC.